Shown below are 4 T cell receptor beta chains from a single sample sequenced in a study of response to subunit inactivated influenza vaccine. In TCRdb, the RT-PCR reads were re-called with MiXCR into one record per CDR3 protein. The table records about 170,000 distinct CDR3 sequences, about an eighth of them present only once. A further study also used this sample, focusing on T cells expressing NK-cell markers. This second study notes: UMIs were included in TCR beta cDNA generated by 5'RACE template switching.

This material consisted of CD8+ T cells sorted from PBMCs, taken 11 to 12 days after vaccination. These receptor sequences come from a man aged 50-59 years who received an inactivated influenza vaccine.

The rearrangement links TRBV9 to TRBJ1-2; D gene uncertain. From germline, CDR1 is SGDLS and CDR2 YYNGEE. With 1 base removed from V and 8 bases from J, the gap between germline ends came to 15 bases. The CDR3 totals 14 residues. The CDR3 sequence is CASSVRPGEKGYTF. Here the CDR3 DNA reads TGTGCCAGCAGCGTACGTCCGGGCGAGAAGGGCTACACCTTC.

This clonotype turned up a few times. This chain joins TRBV14 and TRBJ2-1, with 11 bases that match TRBD2. Germline CDR1 and CDR2: SGHDN and FVKESK. V was clipped by 7 bases and J by 5 bases; unmatched bases: 4. The CDR3 sequence is 14 residues long. The CDR3 reads CASNQGLADNEQFF. The CDR3 nucleotides read TGTGCCAGCAACCAGGGACTAGCGGACAATGAGCAGTTCTTC. The full variable domain, rest sourced from reference TRBV14 and TRBJ2-1, is EAGVTQFPSHSVIEKGQTVTLRCDPISGHDNLYWYRRVMGKEIKFLLHFVKESKQDESGMPNNRFLAERTGGTYSTLKVQPAELEDSGVYFCASNQGLADNEQFFGPGTRLTVL.

The J gene is TRBJ1-6, the V gene TRBV28, with TRBD1 identical over 9 bases. The CDR3 spans 16 residues. Germline CDR1 is MDHEN and CDR2 is SYDVKM. J lost 5 bases, V lost 5 bases, and 7 bases had no gene match. The CDR3 spells CASSPPGTGNNSPLHF. The CDR3 region has the DNA TGTGCCAGCAGTCCCCCCGGGACAGGGAATAATTCACCCCTCCACTTT.

This clonotype has just a few counts. This chain connects TRBV27 to TRBJ1-1; 9 nucleotides agree with TRBD1. From germline, CDR1 is MNHEY and CDR2 SMNVEV (reference sequence). The ends lost 5 bases at V and 4 bases at J; junction bases unmatched: 5. The CDR3 consists of 14 residues. CDR3 in amino acids: CASSGTGSGTEAFF. In nucleotides, the CDR3 is TGTGCCAGCAGTGGGACAGGGTCGGGCACTGAAGCTTTCTTT.